The 31 T cell receptor beta chains below all came from one sample that was sequenced in a study of blood T cell repertoires in COVID-19. Sequencing was performed with immunoSEQ multiplex PCR; in TCRdb, only in-frame clones are kept and a portion is missing. The sample yields about 200,000 clones, 75% to 85% seen once. Sequenced material: peripheral blood. Receptors were obtained from a human donor in a cohort sampled during active COVID-19.

The chain is built from TRBV28 and TRBJ2-7, with 10 bases that match TRBD2. Germline-derived CDR1 and CDR2 are MDHEN and SYDVKM. The CDR3 consists of 16 residues. Trimming cost V 7 bases and J 6 bases; bases outside gene matches: 15. CDR3 coding DNA: TGTGCCAGCATCCAGGGGGGGTCTAGCGGGAGTAGCGAGCAGTACTTC. This sequence encodes CASIQGGSSGSSEQYF.

The V and J genes are TRBV5-1 and TRBJ1-5; D is ambiguous. The CDR3 has 13 residues. Trimming cost V 2 bases and J 4 bases, with 7 bases left between them. Germline CDR1 reads SGHRS; CDR2 reads YFSETQ. The CDR3 loop reads CASSLDQNQPQHF. CDR3 coding DNA: TGCGCCAGCAGCTTAGATCAGAATCAGCCCCAGCATTTT.

The rearrangement links TRBV12-5 to TRBJ1-1; 7 bases line up with TRBD1. Germline V gene lookup returns CDR1 LGHNT and CDR2 FRNRAP. The ends lost 4 bases at V and 1 base at J; junction bases unmatched: 3. The CDR3 sequence is 14 residues long. The CDR3 region is CASGSGQKNTEAFF. In nucleotides, the CDR3 is TGTGCTAGTGGTTCGGGACAGAAGAACACTGAAGCTTTCTTT.

The V and J genes are TRBV24-1 and TRBJ1-1; perhaps TRBD1 as D (5 bases). The V gene lost 9 bases and the J gene lost 5 bases, with 21 bases spanning the gap. The CDR3 runs to 15 residues. CDR1 and CDR2 from the germline V gene are KGHDR and SFDVKD. The CDR3 sequence is CATVSGPHSDTEAFF. CDR3 nucleotides: TGTGCCACCGTTTCAGGGCCCCACAGCGATACTGAAGCTTTCTTT.

The chain has TRBV28 and TRBJ1-3, with a possible D match to TRBD1 (5 bases). V was trimmed by 10 bases and J by 0 bases, leaving 10 bases between them. Germline-derived CDR1 and CDR2 are MDHEN and SYDVKM. CDR3 length equals 13 residues. CDR3: CAITQGSGNTIYF. The CDR3 region has the DNA TGTGCCATAACTCAGGGCTCTGGAAACACCATATATTTT.

The sample holds many counts of this clone. The V gene is TRBV21-1, the J gene TRBJ2-2; the D call in the table, TRBD2, was not verified against the DNA. TRBV21-1 is recorded as a pseudogene. This CDR3 region has 20 residues. This chain's CDR3 is CASSKVQLGLAGVGTGELFF. In DNA form, the CDR3 reads TGTGCCAGCAGCAAAGTACAGTTGGGACTAGCGGGAGTGGGAACCGGGGAGCTGTTTTTT.

This clone was observed a handful of times. The chain recombines TRBV5-6 with TRBJ2-7; 14 positions agree with TRBD2. The ends lost 0 bases at V and 3 bases at J; junction bases unmatched: 2. The CDR3 sequence is 16 residues long. Germline loops: CDR1 SGHDT, CDR2 YYEEEE. The DNA for the CDR3 is TGTGCCAGCAGCTTGGGACTAGCGGGAGGGCTCTACGAGCAGTACTTC. Residues: CASSLGLAGGLYEQYF.

J is TRBJ1-2 and V is TRBV3-1 (or the pseudogene TRBV3-2); D is unresolved. Germline-derived CDR1 and CDR2 are LGHDT and YNNKEL (reference sequence). This CDR3 has 15 residues. V was clipped by 1 base and J by 2 bases, with 11 bases between them. The CDR3 DNA sequence: TGTGCCAGCAGCCAAGTCTTGGGCAGCAACTATGGCTACACCTTC. Its translation: CASSQVLGSNYGYTF.

The chain is built from TRBV19 and TRBJ1-3; D may be TRBD1 (5 bases). The CDR3 covers 14 residues. CDR1 LNHDA and CDR2 SQIVND come from the germline V gene (reference sequence). V dropped 5 bases and J dropped 0 bases, with 8 bases sitting between them. The CDR3, as DNA: TGTGCCAGTAGTCGACAGAACTCTGGAAACACCATATATTTT. Protein product: CASSRQNSGNTIYF.

The table lists this clone with a few counts. This rearrangement joins TRBV3-1 (or the pseudogene TRBV3-2) to TRBJ2-2; 7 nucleotides line up with TRBD1. Germline V gives CDR1 LGHDT, CDR2 YNNKEL (reference sequence). Trimming removed 8 bases from V and 5 bases from J; junction bases left unmatched: 11. The CDR3 sequence is 15 residues long. The DNA for the CDR3 is TGTGCCAGCCACCCAACAGGGGTGCGTACCGGGGAGCTGTTTTTT. Amino acid sequence: CASHPTGVRTGELFF.

The V call is TRBV7-2, the J call TRBJ1-3, with D tentatively TRBD1 (5 bases). The length of the CDR3 is 15 residues. V lost 3 bases to trimming and J lost 5 bases, with 14 bases between them. Germline CDR1 SGHTA, CDR2 FQGNSA. Here the CDR3 reads CASSLQGTLRNTIYF. CDR3 DNA sequence: TGTGCCAGCAGCTTGCAGGGCACTTTGAGAAACACCATATATTTT.

This chain links TRBV7-8 with TRBJ2-1, with 9 bases aligning to TRBD2. V shed 2 bases, J shed 1 base, and the junction held 12 bases outside the gene matches. Germline assignment: CDR1 SGHVS and CDR2 FQNEAQ. CDR3 length equals 19 residues. This CDR3 reads CASSLRGLAGVSSYNEQFF. The CDR3 DNA reads as TGTGCCAGCAGCTTAAGGGGATTAGCGGGAGTTTCTTCCTACAATGAGCAGTTCTTC.

Concerning this clone: The same CDR3 also results from other DNA sequences found in this sample. The rearrangement joins TRBV29-1 to TRBJ2-7, with TRBD2 matching over 10 bases. Germline V lookup: CDR1 SQVTM, CDR2 ANQGSEA. V dropped 6 bases and J dropped 7; count of bases not matched to a gene: 9. The CDR3 has 13 residues. CDR3 residues: CSVEIAGGGEQYF. As DNA, the CDR3 is TGCAGCGTGGAGATAGCGGGAGGAGGTGAGCAGTACTTC.

This chain links TRBV9 with TRBJ1-2; no clear D gene. This CDR3 region has 14 residues. The V and J ends lost 2 bases and 2 bases respectively, with 10 bases between them. CDR1 is SGDLS, CDR2 YYNGEE, per germline. The CDR3 region is CASSVGGNNYGYTF. CDR3 DNA: TGTGCCAGCAGCGTCGGAGGGAACAACTATGGCTACACCTTC.

The chain uses TRBV19 and TRBJ2-1; 7 bases fit TRBD2. The CDR3 spans 16 residues. Per germline, CDR1 LNHDA and CDR2 SQIVND (reference sequence). The J segment lost 1 base and the V segment lost 6 bases, leaving 9 bases of the junction unmatched. The CDR3 reads CASRREMVASYNEQFF. In DNA form, the CDR3 reads TGTGCCAGTAGGCGGGAGATGGTCGCGTCCTACAATGAGCAGTTCTTC.

CDR3 DNA: TGCGCCAGCAGCCGGACAGCGATCTATAATTCACCCCTCCACTTT. Translation: CASSRTAIYNSPLHF. The chain recombines TRBV5-1 with TRBJ1-6, with D maybe TRBD1 (6 bases). V was pared by 4 bases and J by 3 bases, with 11 bases between. The CDR3 consists of 15 residues. The germline gives CDR1 SGHRS, CDR2 YFSETQ.

V is TRBV11-1 and J is TRBJ2-2, with no clear D. Trimming removed 5 bases at V and 4 bases at J, with 11 bases between. The CDR3 spans 14 residues. Germline lookup yields CDR1 SGHAT and CDR2 FQDESV (reference sequence). DNA for the CDR3: TGTGCCAGCAGCAACGCCATCGGCACCGGGGAGCTGTTTTTT. This encodes CASSNAIGTGELFF. The full variable domain, completed using reference TRBV11-1 and TRBJ2-2, is EAEVAQSPRYKITEKSQAVAFWCDPISGHATLYWYRQILGQGPELLVQFQDESVVDDSQLPKDRFSAERLKGVDSTLKIQPAELGDSAMYLCASSNAIGTGELFFGEGSRLTVL.

The chain combines TRBV5-1 with TRBJ2-7; 8 nucleotides match TRBD1. V trimming: 3 bases; J trimming: 7 bases; junction bases outside the gene matches: 6. CDR1 is SGHRS, CDR2 YFSETQ, per germline. The CDR3 has 13 residues. The CDR3: CASSYGQGREQYF. CDR3 coding DNA: TGCGCCAGCAGCTACGGACAGGGACGAGAGCAGTACTTC.

This clone was seen only once. V usage is TRBV19 and J usage is TRBJ2-1, with TRBD2 matching 12 bases. V dropped 5 bases and J dropped 5; count of bases not matched to a gene: 4. In germline, CDR1 is LNHDA, CDR2 SQIVND (reference sequence). This CDR3 has 15 residues. Here the CDR3 reads CASSSRLAGDNEQFF. The CDR3 DNA reads as TGTGCCAGTAGTTCTCGACTAGCGGGGGACAATGAGCAGTTCTTC. Full variable domain (missing parts from reference TRBV19 and TRBJ2-1): DGGITQSPKYLFRKEGQNVTLSCEQNLNHDAMYWYRQDPGQGLRLIYYSQIVNDFQKGDIAEGYSVSREKKESFPLTVTSAQKNPTAFYLCASSSRLAGDNEQFFGPGTRLTVL.

The V and J genes are TRBV7-6 and TRBJ2-2, with D perhaps matching TRBD2 (5 bases). There are 16 residues in the CDR3. With 1 base removed from V and 4 bases from J, the gap between germline ends came to 13 bases. Germline CDR1 is SGHVS and CDR2 is FNYEAQ. CDR3 residues: CASSLGLGSSTGELFF. In DNA, the CDR3 is TGTGCCAGCAGCTTAGGCTTGGGGAGTAGCACCGGGGAGCTGTTTTTT.

The chain combines TRBV2 with TRBJ2-7; 7 bases line up with TRBD2. This CDR3 has 14 amino acids. The germline CDR1 and CDR2 sequences are SNHLY and FYNNEI. V was clipped by 7 bases and J by 2 bases; unmatched bases: 8. The CDR3, as DNA: TGTGCCAGCATGGCGGGAGCCGCGACCTACGAGCAGTACTTC. It translates to CASMAGAATYEQYF.

The DNA of the CDR3 is TGTGCCAGCAGTGAATGGGGGGGGAGGACAGATACGCAGTATTTT. It is translated as CASSEWGGRTDTQYF. The chain has TRBV25-1 and TRBJ2-3; 7 bases are a match to TRBD2. This CDR3 has 15 amino acids. After removal of 1 base from V and 3 bases from J, the junction contained 4 bases not matched to a gene. Germline CDR1 is MGHDK and CDR2 is SYGVNS.

This clone was found once. The gene calls are TRBV3-1 (or the pseudogene TRBV3-2) and TRBJ2-7; TRBD1 matches at 11 bases. Germline V lookup: CDR1 LGHDT, CDR2 YNNKEL (reference sequence). This CDR3 spans 14 amino acids. The junction had 6 bases not matched to a gene; V was cut back by 4 bases and J by 7 bases. This CDR3 is CASSLLGTGGEQYF. DNA of the CDR3: TGTGCCAGCAGCCTCCTGGGGACAGGGGGAGAGCAGTACTTC.

The chain employs TRBV11-2 and TRBJ2-3, with 7 bases that match TRBD2. Germline-derived CDR1 and CDR2 are SGHAT and FQNNGV. The CDR3 length is 18 residues. V shed 1 base and J 4 bases; nucleotides not matched to a gene: 14. The CDR3 DNA follows: TGTGCCAGCAGCTTAGTTGGGGCCGGGGCGGGAGATTCAGATACGCAGTATTTT. Protein sequence: CASSLVGAGAGDSDTQYF.

The chain employs TRBV7-8 and TRBJ2-2; 7 positions match TRBD2. The CDR3 covers 17 residues. The germline V gene has CDR1 SGHVS and CDR2 FQNEAQ. With 0 bases clipped from V and 3 bases from J, the junction kept 7 bases outside the gene matches. DNA of the CDR3: TGTGCCAGCAGCTTAGCGCCGCGAGCGGGGTACACCGGGGAGCTGTTTTTT. This translates into CASSLAPRAGYTGELFF.

The chain uses TRBV25-1 and TRBJ1-1; D call uncertain. V was clipped by 3 bases and J by 1 base, with 6 bases between them. CDR3 length equals 13 residues. The V gene's germline CDR1 is MGHDK and CDR2 SYGVNS. The CDR3 region is CASSDGGNTEAFF. In nucleotides, the CDR3 is TGTGCCAGCAGTGACGGCGGGAACACTGAAGCTTTCTTT.

The chain combines TRBV11-2 with TRBJ2-6; 8 bases align to TRBD2. J lost 2 bases, V lost 4 bases, and 10 bases had no gene match. Germline V gene sequence: CDR1 SGHAT, CDR2 FQNNGV. This CDR3 is built from 18 residues. CDR3 DNA: TGTGCCAGCAGCTACCTACGAGCGGGGGAAACTGGGGCCAACGTCCTGACTTTC. Protein product: CASSYLRAGETGANVLTF.

This chain connects TRBV15 to TRBJ2-5; 9 nucleotides agree with TRBD2. V lost 0 bases and J lost 4; bases outside the gene matches: 6. The CDR3 length is 16 residues. The germline V gene encodes CDR1 LNHNV and CDR2 YYDKDF (reference sequence). The CDR3 here is CATSREGGRVGETQYF. CDR3 sequence (DNA): TGTGCCACCAGCAGAGAGGGCGGGAGGGTTGGAGAGACCCAGTACTTC.

This clone was counted a single time. The chain has TRBV19 and TRBJ2-3; weak D call: TRBD2 (5 bases). V shed 1 base and J shed 0 bases, with 26 bases lying between them. Looked up from germline, CDR1 is LNHDA and CDR2 is SQIVND (reference sequence). The CDR3 is made up of 21 amino acids. CDR3 DNA: TGTGCCAGTAGTATAGTCCTCGGGGTCGGGGAGCCTCAAATCAGCACAGATACGCAGTATTTT. This codes for CASSIVLGVGEPQISTDTQYF.

The V gene is TRBV3-1 (or the pseudogene TRBV3-2), the J gene TRBJ2-7; 9 bases are a match to TRBD2. Germline loops: CDR1 LGHDT, CDR2 YNNKEL (reference sequence). This CDR3 has 12 residues. Trimming at V came to 5 bases and at J to 6 bases, leaving 2 bases not matched to a gene. The CDR3 coding sequence is TGTGCCAGCAGCAGGACTAGCGCCGAGCAGTACTTC. It codes for CASSRTSAEQYF.

The chain employs TRBV18 and TRBJ2-7; 10 positions agree with TRBD1. The germline gives CDR1 KGHSH, CDR2 LQKENI. The CDR3 runs 16 residues. V lost 6 bases and J lost 3; bases outside the gene matches: 11. CDR3 in amino acids: CASSVTRQGANYEQYF. The CDR3 DNA follows: TGTGCCAGCTCTGTGACCCGACAGGGGGCGAACTACGAGCAGTACTTC. Full variable domain (missing parts from reference TRBV18 and TRBJ2-7): NAGVMQNPRHLVRRRGQEARLRCSPMKGHSHVYWYRQLPEEGLKFMVYLQKENIIDESGMPKERFSAEFPKEGPSILRIQQVVRGDSAAYFCASSVTRQGANYEQYFGPGTRLTVT.